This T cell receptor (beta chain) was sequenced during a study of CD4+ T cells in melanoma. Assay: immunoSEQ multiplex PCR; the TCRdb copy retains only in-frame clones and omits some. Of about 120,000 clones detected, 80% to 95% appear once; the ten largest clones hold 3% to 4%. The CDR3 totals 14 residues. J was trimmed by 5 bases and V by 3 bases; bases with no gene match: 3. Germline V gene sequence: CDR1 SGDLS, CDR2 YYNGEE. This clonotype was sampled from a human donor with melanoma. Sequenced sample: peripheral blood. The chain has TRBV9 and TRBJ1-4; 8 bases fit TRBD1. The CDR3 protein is CASSGTGLNEKLFF. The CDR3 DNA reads TGTGCCAGCAGCGGGACAGGGCTAAATGAAAAACTGTTTTTT.